The 15 T cell receptor beta chains presented below share a single source sample, sequenced in a study of T cells after yellow fever vaccination. One entry per CDR3 protein results from TCRdb running MiXCR on the 5' RACE reads. The repertoire consists of 250,000 to 300,000 distinct CDR3 sequences, with around 5.2% occurring once and the leading ten covering around 3.5%. Sequenced material: CD4+ T cells sorted from PBMCs, taken on the day of the yellow fever booster vaccination. The receptors shown here come from a man younger than 35 who received the YFV17D yellow fever vaccine.

The rearrangement joins TRBV2 to TRBJ1-1; D possibly corresponds to TRBD1 (5 bases). V dropped 8 bases and J dropped 0 bases, with 10 bases sitting between them. There are 13 residues in the CDR3. Germline V gene data show CDR1 as SNHLY and CDR2 as FYNNEI. The CDR3 here is CASPTGMNTEAFF. The CDR3 bases are TGTGCCAGCCCAACAGGCATGAACACTGAAGCTTTCTTT.

In its sample, this clonotype was seen a few times. The rearrangement links TRBV20-1 to TRBJ2-1; 7 bases fit TRBD1. V trimming: 6 bases; J trimming: 2 bases; junction bases outside the gene matches: 4. This CDR3 has 13 residues. Looked up from germline, CDR1 is DFQATT and CDR2 is SNEGSKA (reference sequence). The CDR3 DNA reads as TGCAGTGCACCGGACAGGCCCTACAATGAGCAGTTCTTC. It codes for CSAPDRPYNEQFF.

CDR3 in DNA: TGTGCCAGCTCACCCCAGGGGTTCGCAGCTTTCTTT. It translates to CASSPQGFAAFF. This sequence joins TRBV18 and TRBJ1-1; possibly TRBD1 for D (6 bases). Germline V gene lookup returns CDR1 KGHSH and CDR2 LQKENI. Trimming left V 3 bases short and J 10 bases short, with 12 bases between. This CDR3 region has 12 residues.

This clonotype was found many times. The chain uses TRBV6-5 and TRBJ2-2, with TRBD1 identical over 7 bases. V lost 0 bases to trimming and J lost 4 bases; unmatched junction nucleotides: 5. The CDR3 has 16 amino acids. CDR1 is MNHEY, CDR2 SVGAGI, per germline. The CDR3 reads CASSYSWTGFTGELFF. The CDR3, as DNA: TGTGCCAGCAGTTACTCCTGGACAGGATTCACCGGGGAGCTGTTTTTT.

This clonotype was recorded a few times. The chain uses TRBV5-1 and TRBJ1-4; D gene unclear. The CDR3 consists of 17 residues. V was shortened by 1 base and J by 8 bases, with 21 bases between the two germline ends. Germline CDR1 and CDR2: SGHRS and YFSETQ. CDR3 protein: CASSLFGLTHAEEKLFF. CDR3 DNA: TGCGCCAGCAGCTTGTTCGGCCTTACCCACGCGGAGGAAAAACTGTTTTTT.

The sample holds many counts of this clonotype. The rearrangement uses TRBV6-6 and TRBJ1-5; 8 bases line up with TRBD1. CDR1 is MNHNY, CDR2 SVGAGI, per germline (reference sequence). J lost 5 bases, V lost 4 bases, and 7 bases had no gene match. CDR3 length: 15 residues. As DNA, the CDR3 is TGTGCCAGCAGTTTCTTCGGACAGGGAGATCAGCCCCAGCATTTT. As protein: CASSFFGQGDQPQHF.

This clonotype was counted many times. The rearrangement links TRBV3-1 to TRBJ1-6, with 7 bases matching TRBD1. The CDR3 has 14 residues. Germline V gene sequence: CDR1 LGHDT, CDR2 YNNKEL (reference sequence). J was trimmed by 7 bases and V by 3 bases; bases with no gene match: 3. The DNA for the CDR3 is TGTGCCAGCAGCCAGATAGGGGGCAATTCACCCCTCCACTTT. Translation: CASSQIGGNSPLHF.

This clonotype was seen many times. V is TRBV4-3 and J is TRBJ2-1; 9 positions agree with TRBD1. CDR1 is LGHNA, CDR2 YSLEER, per germline. V lost 2 bases to trimming and J lost 4 bases; unmatched junction nucleotides: 6. CDR3 length equals 16 residues. The CDR3 nucleotides read TGCGCCAGCAGCCAAAGGGCACAGGGGGCATACAATGAGCAGTTCTTC. The encoded protein is CASSQRAQGAYNEQFF.

This clonotype was seen repeatedly, ten times or more. The chain joins TRBV12-3 or TRBV12-4 to TRBJ2-7; D is undetermined. The CDR3 loop spans 16 amino acids. V lost 2 bases and J 0 bases, leaving 14 bases between the germline ends. The CDR3 DNA reads TGTGCCAGCAGTTTATACGCTGCAGGAAGCTCCTACGAGCAGTACTTC. Translating gives CASSLYAAGSSYEQYF.

The chain is built from TRBV28 and TRBJ2-1; 7 bases map to TRBD2. Germline CDR1 is MDHEN and CDR2 is SYDVKM. J gave up 9 bases and V 5 bases, and 7 bases lay outside the gene matches. The CDR3 has 13 residues. The CDR3 coding sequence is TGTGCCAGCAGTCCCAGCGGGGTGGGTGAGCAGTTCTTC. Encoded protein: CASSPSGVGEQFF. Together with reference TRBV28 and TRBJ2-1, the CDR3 gives the full variable domain: DVKVTQSSRYLVKRTGEKVFLECVQDMDHENMFWYRQDPGLGLRLIYFSYDVKMKEKGDIPEGYSVSREKKERFSLILESASTNQTSMYLCASSPSGVGEQFFGPGTRLTVL.

J is TRBJ1-6 and V is TRBV6-1; D is unresolved. Germline lookup yields CDR1 MNHNS and CDR2 SASEGT. Trimming shortened V by 2 bases and J by 7 bases, and 9 bases separated the two germline ends. The CDR3 extends over 14 amino acids. CDR3 residues: CASSEYQANSPLHF. For the CDR3, the DNA is TGTGCCAGCAGTGAATACCAGGCCAATTCACCCCTCCACTTT.

This clonotype was seen a few times. The CDR3 region has the DNA TGTGCCAGCAGTGTCCGGGGGGCGAACACCGGGGAGCTGTTTTTT. It yields the protein CASSVRGANTGELFF. The V gene is TRBV25-1, the J gene TRBJ2-2, with 7 nucleotides matching TRBD2. The CDR3 contains 15 residues. CDR1 is MGHDK, CDR2 SYGVNS, per germline. Unmatched junction bases numbered 2, after V lost 4 bases and J lost 0 bases. The full variable domain, with the rest looked up from reference TRBV25-1 and TRBJ2-2, is EADIYQTPRYLVIGTGKKITLECSQTMGHDKMYWYQQDPGMELHLIHYSYGVNSTEKGDLSSESTVSRIRTEHFPLTLESARPSHTSQYLCASSVRGANTGELFFGEGSRLTVL.

This clonotype was seen only a few times. The CDR3 sequence: CASSYSGSSYEQYF. In nucleotides, the CDR3 is TGTGCCAGCAGTTACAGCGGCAGCTCCTACGAGCAGTACTTC. The V and J genes are TRBV6-2 or TRBV6-3 and TRBJ2-7, with D perhaps TRBD2 (5 bases). Trimming removed 2 bases at V and 0 bases at J, with 8 bases between. Germline loops: CDR1 MNHEY, CDR2 SVGEGT. CDR3 length: 14 residues.

In this sample, this clonotype turned up a few times. This sequence joins TRBV9 and TRBJ1-6, with TRBD1 matching 10 bases. The CDR3 loop spans 15 amino acids. The germline CDR1 and CDR2 sequences are SGDLS and YYNGEE. The junction had 8 bases not matched to a gene; V was cut back by 3 bases and J by 11 bases. Here the CDR3 reads CASSAFGQGEPPLHF. CDR3 DNA: TGTGCCAGCAGCGCATTTGGACAGGGGGAACCACCCCTCCACTTT. The full variable domain, completed using reference TRBV9 and TRBJ1-6, is DSGVTQTPKHLITATGQRVTLRCSPRSGDLSVYWYQQSLDQGLQFLIQYYNGEERAKGNILERFSAQQFPDLHSELNLSSLELGDSALYFCASSAFGQGEPPLHFGNGTRLTVT.

This clonotype showed up many times. The chain recombines TRBV5-6 with TRBJ2-7, with D maybe TRBD2 (6 bases). This CDR3 has 14 residues. Germline CDR1 SGHDT, CDR2 YYEEEE. Trimming took off 4 bases at V and 4 bases at J, with 15 bases between the two ends. The CDR3 loop is CASSRGLDLYEQYV. CDR3 bases: TGTGCCAGCAGCCGGGGACTGGACCTTTACGAGCAGTACGTC.